Described below is a single TCR beta chain sequence and its context. Antigen unknown. CDR3 length: 14 amino acids. CDR1 is WNHNN, CDR2 SYGVQD, per germline (reference sequence). V gave up 9 bases and J gave up 1 base, with 12 bases separating them. This specimen comes from a study of cytomegalovirus exposure and HLA in healthy donors. Broader study findings: In a later analysis, compared with equally common non-associated chains, HLA-associated beta chains were more expanded.

60 Vbeta and 13 Jbeta primers were used in PCR. Assay used: immunoSEQ multiplex PCR; TCRdb lists only in-frame clones, some missing. Among about 140,000 clones, roughly 73% were seen once, and the ten largest hold 1.5% to 2%. The source of this sequence is a female donor in good health and CMV-seronegative. This chain uses TRBV10-1 with TRBJ2-2; possibly TRBD2 for D (5 bases). Material for sequencing was PBMCs. This chain's CDR3 is CASRADLNTGELFF. Here the CDR3 DNA reads TGCGCCAGTAGAGCGGATCTGAACACCGGGGAGCTGTTTTTT.